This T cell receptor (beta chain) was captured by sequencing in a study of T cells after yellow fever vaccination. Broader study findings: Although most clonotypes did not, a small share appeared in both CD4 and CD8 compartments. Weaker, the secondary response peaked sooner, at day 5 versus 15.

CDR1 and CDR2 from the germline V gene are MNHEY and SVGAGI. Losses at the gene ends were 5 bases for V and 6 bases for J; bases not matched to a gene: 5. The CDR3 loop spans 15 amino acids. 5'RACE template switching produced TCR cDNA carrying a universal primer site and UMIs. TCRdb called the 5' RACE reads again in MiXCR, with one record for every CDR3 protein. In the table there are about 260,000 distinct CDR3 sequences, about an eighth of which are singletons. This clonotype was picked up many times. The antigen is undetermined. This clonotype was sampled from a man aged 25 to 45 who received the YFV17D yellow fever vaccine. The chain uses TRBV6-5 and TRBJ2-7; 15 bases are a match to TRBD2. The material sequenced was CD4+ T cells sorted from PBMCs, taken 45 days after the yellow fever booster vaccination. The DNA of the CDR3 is TGTGCCAGCAGTCCGCCGGGACTAGCGGGAGGCGAGCAGTACTTC. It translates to CASSPPGLAGGEQYF.